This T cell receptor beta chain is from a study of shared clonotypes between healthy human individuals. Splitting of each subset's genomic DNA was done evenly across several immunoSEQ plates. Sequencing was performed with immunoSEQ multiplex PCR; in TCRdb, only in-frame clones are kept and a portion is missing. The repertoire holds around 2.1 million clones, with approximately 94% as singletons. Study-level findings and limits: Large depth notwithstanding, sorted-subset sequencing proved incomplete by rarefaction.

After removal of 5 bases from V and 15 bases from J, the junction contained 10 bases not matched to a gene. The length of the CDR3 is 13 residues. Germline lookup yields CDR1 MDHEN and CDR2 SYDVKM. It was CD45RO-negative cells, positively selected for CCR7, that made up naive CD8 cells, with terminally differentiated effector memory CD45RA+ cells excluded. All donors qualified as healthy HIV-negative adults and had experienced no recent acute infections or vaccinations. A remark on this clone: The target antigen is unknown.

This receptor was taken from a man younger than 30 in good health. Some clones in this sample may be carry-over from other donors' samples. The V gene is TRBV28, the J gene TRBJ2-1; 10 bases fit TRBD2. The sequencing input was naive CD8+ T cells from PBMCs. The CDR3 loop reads CASSISLAGVMFF. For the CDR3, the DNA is TGTGCCAGCAGTATCTCCCTAGCGGGGGTCATGTTCTTC.